This T cell receptor (beta chain) was documented in a study of cytomegalovirus exposure and HLA in healthy donors. Points from the study as a whole: Segments of the TCR beta V type were, in most cases, productive about 87% or about 30% of the time in an earlier analysis.

The PCR contained 60 Vbeta and 13 Jbeta primers. Libraries were prepared by immunoSEQ multiplex PCR; TCRdb keeps only in-frame clonotypes and omits some of them. Here the sample spans approximately 140,000 clones, roughly 79% being singletons. This clone occurred a few times. Antigen: not known. Trimming took 6 bases from V and 2 from J, leaving 14 bases between them. This CDR3 region has 14 residues. CDR1 MDHEN and CDR2 SYDVKM come from the germline V gene. This TCR derives from a woman in her 40s in good health and CMV-seronegative. Source material: PBMCs. The gene calls are TRBV28 and TRBJ2-7; D might be TRBD2 (6 bases). The CDR3: CASRPRGRAYEQYF. CDR3 nucleotides: TGTGCCAGCAGGCCGCGGGGCAGAGCCTACGAGCAGTACTTC.